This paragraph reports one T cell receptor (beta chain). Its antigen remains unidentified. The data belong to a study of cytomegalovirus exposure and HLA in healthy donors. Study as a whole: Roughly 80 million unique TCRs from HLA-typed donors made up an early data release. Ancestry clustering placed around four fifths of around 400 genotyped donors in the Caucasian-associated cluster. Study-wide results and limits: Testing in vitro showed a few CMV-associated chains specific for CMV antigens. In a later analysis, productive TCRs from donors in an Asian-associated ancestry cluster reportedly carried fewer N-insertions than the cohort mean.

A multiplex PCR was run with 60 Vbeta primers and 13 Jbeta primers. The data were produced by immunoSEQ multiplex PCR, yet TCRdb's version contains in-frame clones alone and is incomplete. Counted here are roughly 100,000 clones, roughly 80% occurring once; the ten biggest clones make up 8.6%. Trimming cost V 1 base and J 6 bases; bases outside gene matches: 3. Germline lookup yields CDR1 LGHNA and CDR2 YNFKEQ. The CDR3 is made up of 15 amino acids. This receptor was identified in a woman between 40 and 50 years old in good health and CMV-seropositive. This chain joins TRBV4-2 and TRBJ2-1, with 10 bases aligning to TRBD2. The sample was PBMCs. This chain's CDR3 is CASSQVLAGSNEQFF. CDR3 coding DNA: TGTGCCAGCAGCCAAGTACTAGCGGGAAGCAATGAGCAGTTCTTC.